The rows below give T cell receptor beta chains drawn from one sample of a study of T cell responses to AZD1222 COVID-19 vaccine. Sequencing used immunoSEQ multiplex PCR; TCRdb keeps in-frame clones, though not all of them. The profile covers around 140,000 clones, with approximately 88% appearing a single time and approximately 5.4% taken by the ten largest. Sample: peripheral blood, taken 28 days after the second dose of the MenACWY control vaccine. These TCRs come from an adult who received the MenACWY meningococcal vaccine as a control. The CDR3 runs from the conserved cysteine through the conserved F or W. A D gene is named only where the DNA matches it firmly.

CDR3: CASSQQGGNEKLFF
DNA: TGTGCCAGCAGCCAACAGGGCGGGAATGAAAAACTGTTTTTT
D: .
length: 14
V: TRBV3-1/TRBV3-2
J: TRBJ1-4

CDR3: CASSDLRYQPQHF
DNA: TGTGCCAGCAGTGATTTGAGATATCAGCCCCAGCATTTT
D: .
length: 13
V: TRBV2
J: TRBJ1-5

CDR3: CASIQLRGYGTEAFF
DNA: TGTGCCAGTATCCAATTAAGGGGGTATGGCACTGAAGCTTTCTTT
D: .
length: 15
V: TRBV19
J: TRBJ1-1

CDR3: CASRLRGTYEQYF
DNA: TGTGCCAGCAGGCTCAGGGGTACCTACGAGCAGTACTTC
D: .
length: 13
V: TRBV3-1/TRBV3-2
J: TRBJ2-7

CDR3: CASKILNYGYTF
DNA: TGTGCCAGCAAAATCCTTAACTATGGCTACACCTTC
D: .
length: 12
V: TRBV28
J: TRBJ1-2

CDR3: CASSLGLGGFYEQYF
DNA: TGTGCCAGCAGCTTAGGTCTGGGAGGATTCTACGAGCAGTACTTC
D: .
length: 15
V: TRBV7-2
J: TRBJ2-7

CDR3: CASSPLAGVGEQYF
DNA: TGTGCCAGCTCGCCTCTAGCGGGAGTCGGGGAGCAGTACTTC
D: TRBD2
length: 14
V: TRBV18
J: TRBJ2-7

CDR3: CASSFDRLNTEAFF
DNA: TGTGCCAGCAGCTTCGATAGACTGAACACTGAAGCTTTCTTT
D: .
length: 14
V: TRBV7-8
J: TRBJ1-1

CDR3: CASFRRGYPNSPLHF
DNA: TGTGCCAGCTTTCGGCGGGGGTACCCGAATTCACCCCTCCACTTT
D: .
length: 15
V: TRBV6-1
J: TRBJ1-6

CDR3: CASSLQGAALYGYTF
DNA: TGTGCCAGCAGCTTGCAGGGGGCCGCTCTTTATGGCTACACCTTC
D: TRBD1
length: 15
V: TRBV5-5
J: TRBJ1-2

CDR3: CASSQAGYSGNTIYF
DNA: TGTGCCAGCAGCCAAGCAGGGTACTCTGGAAACACCATATATTTT
D: .
length: 15
V: TRBV14
J: TRBJ1-3

CDR3: CASSVANGELFF
DNA: TGTGCCAGCAGCGTAGCGAACGGGGAGCTGTTTTTT
D: .
length: 12
V: TRBV9
J: TRBJ2-2

CDR3: CASSLERTGATEAFF
DNA: TGTGCCAGCAGCTTAGAGCGGACAGGAGCCACTGAAGCTTTCTTT
D: TRBD1
length: 15
V: TRBV7-2
J: TRBJ1-1

CDR3: CASTLFEDTAEAFF
DNA: TGTGCCAGCACCCTGTTCGAAGATACCGCTGAAGCTTTCTTT
D: .
length: 14
V: TRBV28
J: TRBJ1-1

CDR3: CASSPQAGPTEAFF
DNA: TGCGCCAGCAGCCCCCAGGCTGGGCCCACTGAAGCTTTCTTT
D: .
length: 14
V: TRBV4-1
J: TRBJ1-1

CDR3: CAWSVKLAGASTDTQYF
DNA: TGTGCCTGGAGTGTAAAACTAGCGGGGGCTAGCACAGATACGCAGTATTTT
D: TRBD2
length: 17
V: TRBV30
J: TRBJ2-3

CDR3: CASSPRTGDYGYTF
DNA: TGTGCCAGCTCACCTCGGACAGGGGACTATGGCTACACCTTC
D: TRBD1
length: 14
V: TRBV18
J: TRBJ1-2

CDR3: CASRQGYQTSGYGYTF
DNA: TGTGCCAGCAGGCAAGGGTACCAAACTAGTGGCTATGGCTACACCTTC
D: .
length: 16
V: TRBV3-1/TRBV3-2
J: TRBJ1-2

CDR3: CASSLSPGQGRYEQYF
DNA: TGTGCCAGCAGTTTGTCCCCGGGACAGGGGAGGTACGAGCAGTACTTC
D: TRBD1
length: 16
V: TRBV6-2/TRBV6-3
J: TRBJ2-7

CDR3: CASSLELAGGGGEQYF
DNA: TGCGCCAGCAGCTTGGAACTCGCGGGAGGCGGGGGGGAGCAGTACTTC
D: TRBD2
length: 16
V: TRBV5-1
J: TRBJ2-7

CDR3: CASRSGSSYNEQFF
DNA: TGTGCCAGCAGGTCAGGGAGCTCCTACAATGAGCAGTTCTTC
D: .
length: 14
V: TRBV6-5
J: TRBJ2-1

CDR3: CASRGDGYTF
DNA: TGTGCCAGCCGGGGGGATGGCTACACCTTC
D: .
length: 10
V: TRBV21-1
J: TRBJ1-2

CDR3: CASSLSGYGYTF
DNA: TGTGCCAGCAGTTTATCGGGCTATGGCTACACCTTC
D: .
length: 12
V: TRBV28
J: TRBJ1-2

CDR3: CASSERGQVNSPLHF
DNA: TGTGCCAGCAGTGAACGGGGACAGGTTAATTCACCCCTCCACTTT
D: TRBD1
length: 15
V: TRBV2
J: TRBJ1-6

CDR3: CASSHRDRVETQYF
DNA: TGTGCCAGCAGCCACCGGGACAGGGTGGAGACCCAGTACTTC
D: TRBD1
length: 14
V: TRBV27
J: TRBJ2-5

CDR3: CASSLLGAGTEAFF
DNA: TGTGCCAGCAGTTTATTGGGGGCCGGCACTGAAGCTTTCTTT
D: .
length: 14
V: TRBV27
J: TRBJ1-1

CDR3: CASSVGTSGNTGELFF
DNA: TGTGCCAGCAGCGTTGGGACTAGCGGGAACACCGGGGAGCTGTTTTTT
D: TRBD2
length: 16
V: TRBV9
J: TRBJ2-2

CDR3: CSASRWNQPQHF
DNA: TGCAGTGCTAGTAGGTGGAATCAGCCCCAGCATTTT
D: .
length: 12
V: TRBV20-1
J: TRBJ1-5

CDR3: CASSLEGGAHSPLHF
DNA: TGTGCCAGCAGCTTGGAAGGGGGGGCGCACTCACCCCTCCACTTT
D: .
length: 15
V: TRBV5-4
J: TRBJ1-6

CDR3: CASSFGTGSYNEQFF
DNA: TGTGCCAGCAGTTTCGGGACAGGGTCCTACAATGAGCAGTTCTTC
D: TRBD1
length: 15
V: TRBV27
J: TRBJ2-1

CDR3: CASSYPAGQGRGYTF
DNA: TGTGCCAGCAGTTACCCCGCCGGGCAGGGGAGAGGCTACACCTTC
D: .
length: 15
V: TRBV6-2/TRBV6-3
J: TRBJ1-2

CDR3: CASSPIQNTNTGELFF
DNA: TGCGCCAGCAGCCCAATACAGAACACGAACACCGGGGAGCTGTTTTTT
D: .
length: 16
V: TRBV5-1
J: TRBJ2-2